Listed below are T cell receptor beta chains from one sample, sequenced in a study of spatial heterogeneity in lung cancer. Each CDR3 protein gets one entry after TCRdb re-called the 5' RACE reads with MiXCR. The sample consists of about 39,000 distinct CDR3 sequences, around 3.3% of them appearing once. The starting material was normal lung tissue next to the tumor, obtained at surgery. These TCRs come from a male donor with early-stage non-small cell lung cancer. Each CDR3 is given with its conserved first and last residue. A D gene is named only where the DNA matches it firmly. Part of the rows lack a size; the others show once, few, many or a class for expanded clones.

clone_size v_call cdr3_length d_call cdr3_aa
many TRBV19 13 TRBD1 CASGQGSSYEQYF
. TRBV7-3 14 . CASSPGHQSDEQFF
many TRBV12-3/TRBV12-4 15 . CASSLLSIGAEKLFF
many TRBV7-3 13 TRBD1 CASTATGATEAFF
. TRBV30 14 . CAWGSHSGANVLTF
few TRBV20-1 14 . CSARDRAGPGEQYF
many TRBV3-1 15 . CASSQDSNRAETQYF
many TRBV9 14 . CASSVGGSQETQYF
many TRBV2 15 TRBD2 CASGTSGTYTDTQYF
. TRBV27 15 TRBD1 CASSLLGTGPHEQYF
many TRBV6-1 14 . CASSEQVESYEQYF